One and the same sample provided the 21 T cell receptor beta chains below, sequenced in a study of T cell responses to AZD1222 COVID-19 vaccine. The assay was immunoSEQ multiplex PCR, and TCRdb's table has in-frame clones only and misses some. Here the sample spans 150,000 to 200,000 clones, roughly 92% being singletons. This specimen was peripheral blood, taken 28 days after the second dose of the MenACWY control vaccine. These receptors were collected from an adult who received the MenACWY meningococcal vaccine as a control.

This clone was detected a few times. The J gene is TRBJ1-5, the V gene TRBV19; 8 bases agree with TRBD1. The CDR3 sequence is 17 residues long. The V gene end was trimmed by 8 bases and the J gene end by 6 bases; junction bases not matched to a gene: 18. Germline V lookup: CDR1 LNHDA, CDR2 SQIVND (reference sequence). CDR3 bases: TGTGCCAGTGCTCGAATGGGGGTCGACAGGGGAGGTCAGCCCCAGCATTTT. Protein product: CASARMGVDRGGQPQHF.

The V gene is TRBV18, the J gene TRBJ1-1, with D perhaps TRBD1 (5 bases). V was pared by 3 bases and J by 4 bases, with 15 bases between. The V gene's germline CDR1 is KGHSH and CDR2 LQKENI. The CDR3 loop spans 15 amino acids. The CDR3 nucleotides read TGTGCCAGCTCACCCCTCCGGGGCGAGTTCACTGAAGCTTTCTTT. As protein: CASSPLRGEFTEAFF.

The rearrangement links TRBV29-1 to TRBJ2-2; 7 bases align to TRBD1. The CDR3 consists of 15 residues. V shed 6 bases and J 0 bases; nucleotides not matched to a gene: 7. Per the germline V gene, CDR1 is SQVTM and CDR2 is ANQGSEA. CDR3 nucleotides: TGCAGCGTAGTACTGGGACAGTCGAACACCGGGGAGCTGTTTTTT. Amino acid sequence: CSVVLGQSNTGELFF.

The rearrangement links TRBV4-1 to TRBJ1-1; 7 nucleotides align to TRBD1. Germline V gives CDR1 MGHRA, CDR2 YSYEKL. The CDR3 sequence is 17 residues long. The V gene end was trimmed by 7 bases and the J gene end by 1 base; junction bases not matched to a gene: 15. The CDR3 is CASTPSGTGTANTEAFF. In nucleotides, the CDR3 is TGCGCCAGCACCCCTAGTGGGACCGGGACAGCGAACACTGAAGCTTTCTTT.

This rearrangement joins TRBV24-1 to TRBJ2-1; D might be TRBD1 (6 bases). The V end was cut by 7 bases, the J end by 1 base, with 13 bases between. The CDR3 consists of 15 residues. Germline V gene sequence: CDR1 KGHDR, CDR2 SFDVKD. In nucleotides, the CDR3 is TGTGCCACCAGCGGTCAGGGGAGATCCTACAATGAGCAGTTCTTC. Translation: CATSGQGRSYNEQFF.

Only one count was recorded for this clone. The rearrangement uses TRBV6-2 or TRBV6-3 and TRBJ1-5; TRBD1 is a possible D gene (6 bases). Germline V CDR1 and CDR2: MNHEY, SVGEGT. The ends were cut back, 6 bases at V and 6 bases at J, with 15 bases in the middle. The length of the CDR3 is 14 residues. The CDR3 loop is CASRPLGGVQPQHF. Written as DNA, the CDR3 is TGTGCCAGCAGGCCTTTAGGGGGGGTTCAGCCCCAGCATTTT.

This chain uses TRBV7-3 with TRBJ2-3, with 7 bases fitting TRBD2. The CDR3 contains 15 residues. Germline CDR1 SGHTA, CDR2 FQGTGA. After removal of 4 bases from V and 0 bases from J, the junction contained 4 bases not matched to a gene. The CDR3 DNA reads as TGTGCCAGCAGCTCAGCGGGACTAAGCACAGATACGCAGTATTTT. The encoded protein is CASSSAGLSTDTQYF.

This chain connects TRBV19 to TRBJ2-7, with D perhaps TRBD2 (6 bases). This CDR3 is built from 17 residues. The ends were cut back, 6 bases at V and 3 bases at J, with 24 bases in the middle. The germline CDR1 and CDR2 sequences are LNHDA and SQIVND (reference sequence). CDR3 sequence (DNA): TGTGCCAGTAGCCGATGGGCGGGACGCCTTAGGGACTACGAGCAGTACTTC. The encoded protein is CASSRWAGRLRDYEQYF.

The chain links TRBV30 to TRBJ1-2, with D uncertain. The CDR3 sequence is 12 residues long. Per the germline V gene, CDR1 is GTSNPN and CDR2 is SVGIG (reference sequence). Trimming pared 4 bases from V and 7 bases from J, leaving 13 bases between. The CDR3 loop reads CAWIVPEGGYTF. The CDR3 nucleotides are TGTGCCTGGATCGTACCGGAGGGTGGCTACACCTTC.

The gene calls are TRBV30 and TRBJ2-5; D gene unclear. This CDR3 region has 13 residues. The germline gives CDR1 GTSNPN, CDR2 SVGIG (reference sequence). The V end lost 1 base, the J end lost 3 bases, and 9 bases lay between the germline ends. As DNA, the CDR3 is TGTGCCTGGAGTGAAAGTTCGAAAGAGACCCAGTACTTC. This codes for CAWSESSKETQYF. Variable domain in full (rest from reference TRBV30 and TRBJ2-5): SQTIHQWPATLVQPVGSPLSLECTVEGTSNPNLYWYRQAAGRGLQLLFYSVGIGQISSEVPQNLSASRPQDRQFILSSKKLLLSDSGFYLCAWSESSKETQYFGPGTRLLVL.

The CDR3 loop reads CATSELQTANQETQYF. The CDR3 DNA reads TGTGCCACCAGTGAACTCCAGACAGCGAATCAAGAGACCCAGTACTTC. V usage is TRBV24-1 and J usage is TRBJ2-5; D possibly corresponds to TRBD1 (5 bases). CDR1 and CDR2 (germline): KGHDR, SFDVKD. The CDR3 totals 16 residues. Trimming shortened V by 4 bases and J by 2 bases, and 16 bases separated the two germline ends.

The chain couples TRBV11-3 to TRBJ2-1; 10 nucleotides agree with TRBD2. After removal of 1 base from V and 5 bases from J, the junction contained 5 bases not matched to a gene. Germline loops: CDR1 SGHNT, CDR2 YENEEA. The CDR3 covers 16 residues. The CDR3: CASSLVTSGIHNEQFF. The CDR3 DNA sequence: TGTGCCAGCAGCTTAGTTACTAGCGGGATTCACAATGAGCAGTTCTTC.

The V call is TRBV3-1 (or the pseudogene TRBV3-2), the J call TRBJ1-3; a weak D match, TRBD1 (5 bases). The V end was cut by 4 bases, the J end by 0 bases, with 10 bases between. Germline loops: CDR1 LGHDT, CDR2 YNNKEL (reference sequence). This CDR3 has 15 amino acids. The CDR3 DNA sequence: TGTGCCAGCAGCCCCCCCGGGGGCTCTGGAAACACCATATATTTT. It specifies CASSPPGGSGNTIYF.

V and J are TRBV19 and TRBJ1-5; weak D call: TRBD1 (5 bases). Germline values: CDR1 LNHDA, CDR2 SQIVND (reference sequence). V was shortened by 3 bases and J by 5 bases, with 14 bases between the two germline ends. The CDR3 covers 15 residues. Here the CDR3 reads CASSIFSGWDQPQHF. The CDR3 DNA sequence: TGTGCCAGTAGTATCTTCTCAGGGTGGGATCAGCCCCAGCATTTT.

The CDR3 loop is CASSASGRANEQYF. DNA of the CDR3: TGTGCCAGCAGCGCTAGCGGGAGAGCCAACGAGCAGTACTTC. This chain links TRBV7-2 with TRBJ2-7, with 10 bases fitting TRBD2. The CDR3 covers 14 residues. Germline CDR1 reads SGHTA; CDR2 reads FQGNSA. Losses at the gene ends were 5 bases for V and 5 bases for J; bases not matched to a gene: 6. Filled out from reference TRBV7-2 and TRBJ2-7, the complete variable domain reads GAGVSQSPSNKVTEKGKDVELRCDPISGHTALYWYRQSLGQGLEFLIYFQGNSAPDKSGLPSDRFSAERTGGSVSTLTIQRTQQEDSAVYLCASSASGRANEQYFGPGTRLTVT.

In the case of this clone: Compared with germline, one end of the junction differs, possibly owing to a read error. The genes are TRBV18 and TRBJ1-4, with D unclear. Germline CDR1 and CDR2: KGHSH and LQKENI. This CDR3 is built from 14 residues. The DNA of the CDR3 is TGTGCCAGCTCACGGGAACAGACTACTGAAAAACTGTTTTTT. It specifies CASSREQTTEKLFF. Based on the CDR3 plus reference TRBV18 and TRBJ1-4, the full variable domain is NAGVMQNPRHLVRRRGQEARLRCSPMKGHSHVYWYRQLPEEGLKFMVYLQKENIIDESGMPKERFSAEFPKEGPSILRIQQVVRGDSAAYFCASSREQTTEKLFFGSGTQLSVL.

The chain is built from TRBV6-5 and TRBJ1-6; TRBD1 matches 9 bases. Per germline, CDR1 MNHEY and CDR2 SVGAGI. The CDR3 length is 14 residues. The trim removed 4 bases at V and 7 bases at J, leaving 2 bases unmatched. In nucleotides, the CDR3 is TGTGCCAGCAGTTTGGGACAGGGAAATTCACCCCTCCACTTT. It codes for CASSLGQGNSPLHF.

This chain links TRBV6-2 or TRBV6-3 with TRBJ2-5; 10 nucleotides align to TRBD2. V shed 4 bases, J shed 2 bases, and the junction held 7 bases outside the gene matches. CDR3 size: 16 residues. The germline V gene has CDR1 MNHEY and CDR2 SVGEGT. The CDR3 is CASSWGLAGAQETQYF. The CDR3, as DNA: TGTGCCAGCAGTTGGGGTCTAGCGGGAGCTCAAGAGACCCAGTACTTC.

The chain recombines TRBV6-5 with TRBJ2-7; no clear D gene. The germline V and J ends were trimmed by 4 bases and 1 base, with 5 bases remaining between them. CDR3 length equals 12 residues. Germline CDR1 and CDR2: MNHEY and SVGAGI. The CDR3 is CASSFRSYEQYF. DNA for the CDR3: TGTGCCAGCAGTTTTAGGTCCTACGAGCAGTACTTC.

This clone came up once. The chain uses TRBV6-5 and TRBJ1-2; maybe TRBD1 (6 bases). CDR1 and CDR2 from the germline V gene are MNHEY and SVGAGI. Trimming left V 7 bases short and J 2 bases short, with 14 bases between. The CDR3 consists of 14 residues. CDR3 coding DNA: TGTGCCAGCACCAAGGGACACCCAAACTATGGCTACACCTTC. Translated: CASTKGHPNYGYTF.

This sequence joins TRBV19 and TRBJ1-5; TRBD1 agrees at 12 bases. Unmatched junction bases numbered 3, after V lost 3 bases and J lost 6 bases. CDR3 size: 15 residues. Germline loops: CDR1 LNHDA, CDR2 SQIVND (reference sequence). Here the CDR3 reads CASSMGQGAVQPQHF. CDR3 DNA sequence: TGTGCCAGTAGTATGGGACAGGGGGCAGTTCAGCCCCAGCATTTT. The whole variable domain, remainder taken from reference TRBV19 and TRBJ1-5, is DGGITQSPKYLFRKEGQNVTLSCEQNLNHDAMYWYRQDPGQGLRLIYYSQIVNDFQKGDIAEGYSVSREKKESFPLTVTSAQKNPTAFYLCASSMGQGAVQPQHFGDGTRLSIL.